This entry lists 20 T cell receptor beta chains sequenced from one sample in a study of blood T cell repertoires in COVID-19. Libraries were prepared by immunoSEQ multiplex PCR; TCRdb keeps only in-frame clonotypes and omits some of them. The data contain around 200,000 clones, 86% of them seen just once; the ten biggest clones take up around 5%. Sequencing was done on a sample of PBMCs or T cells enriched from blood (not recorded which). The receptor set was obtained from a man aged 35-49 years with acute COVID-19.

The rearrangement joins TRBV5-8 to TRBJ2-7, with D perhaps matching TRBD2 (5 bases). CDR3 length: 15 residues. The V gene lost 0 bases and the J gene lost 0 bases, with 10 bases spanning the gap. Looked up from germline, CDR1 is SGHTS and CDR2 is YDEGEE. CDR3 coding DNA: TGTGCCAGCAGCTTGGGCCCACGGGGCTCCTACGAGCAGTACTTC. This translates into CASSLGPRGSYEQYF.

J is TRBJ1-1 and V is TRBV5-1, with TRBD1 matching over 9 bases. CDR1 is SGHRS and CDR2 is YFSETQ in the germline V gene. With V trimmed by 5 bases and J by 5 bases, 7 bases remained unmatched. CDR3 length: 14 residues. In DNA, the CDR3 is TGCGCCAGCAGGCTACAGGGGGCGAAAACTGAAGCTTTCTTT. It encodes CASRLQGAKTEAFF.

This chain joins TRBV5-1 and TRBJ2-1; TRBD2 matches 14 bases. The CDR3 sequence is 17 residues long. Germline V gene data show CDR1 as SGHRS and CDR2 as YFSETQ. V lost 4 bases, J lost 1 base, and 4 bases stayed unmatched. CDR3 in amino acids: CASSDGLAGGSYNEQFF. CDR3 in DNA: TGCGCCAGCAGCGACGGACTAGCGGGAGGATCCTACAATGAGCAGTTCTTC. The complete variable domain, with remaining parts taken from reference TRBV5-1 and TRBJ2-1, reads KAGVTQTPRYLIKTRGQQVTLSCSPISGHRSVSWYQQTPGQGLQFLFEYFSETQRNKGNFPGRFSGRQFSNSRSEMNVSTLELGDSALYLCASSDGLAGGSYNEQFFGPGTRLTVL.

This chain links TRBV11-2 with TRBJ2-7; D is perhaps TRBD2 (6 bases). The CDR3 consists of 13 residues. V was clipped by 3 bases and J by 2 bases, with 8 bases between them. From germline, CDR1 is SGHAT and CDR2 FQNNGV. In DNA form, the CDR3 reads TGTGCCAGCAGCTTGGGGGGTACCTACGAGCAGTACTTC. Its translation: CASSLGGTYEQYF.

The genes are TRBV6-2 or TRBV6-3 and TRBJ2-2; a weak D match, TRBD1 (6 bases). The CDR3 runs 15 residues. Trimming cost V 4 bases and J 3 bases, with 12 bases left between them. The germline gives CDR1 MNHEY, CDR2 SVGEGT. The CDR3 reads CASSSSTGYTGELFF. The CDR3 DNA reads as TGTGCCAGCAGTTCTAGTACAGGGTACACCGGGGAGCTGTTTTTT.

This chain connects TRBV5-4 to TRBJ2-1; no clear D. There are 15 residues in the CDR3. V lost 2 bases to trimming and J lost 6 bases, with 15 bases between them. CDR1 and CDR2 from the germline V gene are SGHNT and YYREEE (reference sequence). DNA for the CDR3: TGTGCCAGCAGCTTCGGCAGGTACATGGGCAATGAGCAGTTCTTC. This encodes CASSFGRYMGNEQFF.

This chain uses TRBV28 with TRBJ1-2; 9 bases align to TRBD1. From germline, CDR1 is MDHEN and CDR2 SYDVKM. The V segment lost 4 bases and the J segment 3 bases; nucleotides outside the gene matches: 6. There are 15 residues in the CDR3. CDR3 sequence: CASSSDTGGDYGYTF. CDR3 DNA sequence: TGTGCCAGCAGTTCCGATACAGGGGGCGACTATGGCTACACCTTC.

This chain uses TRBV13 with TRBJ2-1, with TRBD1 matching 10 bases. Trimming took 2 bases from V and 8 from J; bases not matched to a gene: 6. The CDR3 length is 15 residues. Germline V gene sequence: CDR1 PRHDT, CDR2 FYEKMQ (reference sequence). The CDR3, as DNA: TGTGCCAGCAGCTTAAGGGACAGGGGTATCCATGAGCAGTTCTTC. Its translation: CASSLRDRGIHEQFF.

This clone was seen a few times. The rearrangement joins TRBV10-2 to TRBJ2-2, with D unresolved. CDR3 length equals 14 residues. Germline V gene data show CDR1 as WSHSY and CDR2 as SAAADI. V shed 4 bases and J shed 0 bases, with 6 bases lying between them. In nucleotides, the CDR3 is TGCGCCAGCAGTGCTAGATCGAACACCGGGGAGCTGTTTTTT. It codes for CASSARSNTGELFF.

The chain is built from TRBV3-1 (or the pseudogene TRBV3-2) and TRBJ1-6; TRBD1 aligns across 7 bases. Losses at the gene ends were 4 bases for V and 5 bases for J; bases not matched to a gene: 8. The CDR3 covers 16 residues. Germline V lookup: CDR1 LGHDT, CDR2 YNNKEL (reference sequence). CDR3 in DNA: TGTGCCAGCAGCCCGGCCCGGGACAGTAATAATTCACCCCTCCACTTT. This gives the protein CASSPARDSNNSPLHF.

This rearrangement joins TRBV30 to TRBJ2-1; D is undetermined. CDR1 GTSNPN and CDR2 SVGIG come from the germline V gene (reference sequence). CDR3 length: 13 amino acids. V was cut by 5 bases and J by 8 bases, with 16 bases left in between. The CDR3: CAWGDNPGDEQFF. The CDR3 coding sequence is TGTGCCTGGGGAGATAATCCCGGTGATGAGCAGTTCTTC. The full variable domain, in which reference TRBV30 and TRBJ2-1 provide the parts outside the CDR3, is SQTIHQWPATLVQPVGSPLSLECTVEGTSNPNLYWYRQAAGRGLQLLFYSVGIGQISSEVPQNLSASRPQDRQFILSSKKLLLSDSGFYLCAWGDNPGDEQFFGPGTRLTVL.

The chain has TRBV10-3 and TRBJ1-5; maybe TRBD1 (5 bases). Trimming took off 0 bases at V and 3 bases at J, with 15 bases between the two ends. Germline CDR1 and CDR2: ENHRY and SYGVKD. This CDR3 contains 17 residues. CDR3 protein: CAISESVRGSFNQPQHF. The CDR3, as DNA: TGTGCCATCAGTGAGTCGGTTAGGGGTTCCTTCAATCAGCCCCAGCATTTT.

Note on this clone: The junction departs from germline at one end; a sequencing error may be responsible. The chain has TRBV9 and TRBJ2-1; D unclear. Germline V gene data show CDR1 as SGDLS and CDR2 as YYNGEE. This CDR3 is built from 14 residues. The CDR3 sequence is CASSVGGVYDEQFF. The CDR3 bases are TGTGCCAGCAGCGTTGGCGGCGTCTACGATGAGCAGTTCTTC.

The V gene is TRBV4-3, the J gene TRBJ1-4; no definite D call. With 0 bases removed from V and 3 bases from J, the gap between germline ends came to 11 bases. The CDR3 covers 16 residues. The germline CDR1 and CDR2 sequences are LGHNA and YSLEER. DNA for the CDR3: TGCGCCAGCAGCCAAGATCGAAGCATGCCTAATGAAAAACTGTTTTTT. Its translation is CASSQDRSMPNEKLFF.

The chain links TRBV28 to TRBJ1-3, with TRBD1 matching 7 bases. CDR3 length: 13 amino acids. CDR1 and CDR2 (germline): MDHEN, SYDVKM. Unmatched junction bases numbered 6, after V lost 7 bases and J lost 6 bases. CDR3 in amino acids: CASTLDRLNTIYF. DNA for the CDR3: TGTGCCAGCACCCTGGACAGGCTAAACACCATATATTTT.

CDR3 in amino acids: CATSRDRRTQNSPLHF. Here the CDR3 DNA reads TGTGCCACCAGCAGAGATCGAAGGACTCAGAATTCACCCCTCCACTTT. The chain has TRBV15 and TRBJ1-6; D ambiguous. V lost 0 bases and J lost 7, with 13 bases in between. Germline CDR1 is LNHNV and CDR2 is YYDKDF (reference sequence). This CDR3 is built from 16 residues.

This clone appeared many times. This chain uses TRBV19 with TRBJ2-5; 9 bases are shared with TRBD1. The CDR3 loop spans 15 amino acids. CDR1 and CDR2 (germline): LNHDA, SQIVND (reference sequence). Unmatched junction bases numbered 11, after V lost 7 bases and J lost 5 bases. As DNA, the CDR3 is TGTGCCAGTACGGCAACAGGGGGCATGGGGGAGACCCAGTACTTC. Translation: CASTATGGMGETQYF.

The rearrangement links TRBV28 to TRBJ2-7; 9 bases are a match to TRBD1. The ends lost 4 bases at V and 3 bases at J; junction bases unmatched: 7. In germline, CDR1 is MDHEN, CDR2 SYDVKM. CDR3 length: 15 amino acids. CDR3 residues: CASSSRATGGYEQYF. The CDR3, as DNA: TGTGCCAGCAGTTCGAGGGCGACAGGGGGCTACGAGCAGTACTTC.

The chain links TRBV6-6 to TRBJ1-4, with 7 bases aligning to TRBD1. Germline CDR1 reads MNHNY; CDR2 reads SVGAGI (reference sequence). J lost 7 bases, V lost 2 bases, and 7 bases had no gene match. This CDR3 spans 15 amino acids. The CDR3 sequence: CASSYGAGTAEKLFF. In DNA form, the CDR3 reads TGTGCCAGCAGTTACGGTGCCGGGACAGCTGAAAAACTGTTTTTT.

This chain links TRBV28 with TRBJ1-2, with D tentatively TRBD1 (5 bases). The ends were cut back, 3 bases at V and 7 bases at J, with 12 bases in the middle. The germline gives CDR1 MDHEN, CDR2 SYDVKM. This CDR3 spans 13 amino acids. Here the CDR3 reads CASSLGGVGGYTF. The DNA for the CDR3 is TGTGCCAGCAGTTTGGGGGGGGTTGGTGGCTACACCTTC.